Sequencing of this T cell receptor (beta chain) was carried out in a study of shared clonotypes between healthy human individuals. CDR3 length: 15 amino acids. CDR1 and CDR2 (germline): MNHNY, SVGAGI (reference sequence). V was clipped by 5 bases and J by 5 bases, with 15 bases between them. Replicate PCRs run on sorted subsets employed 200 ng DNA, around 27,000 T cell genomes. Profiling relied on immunoSEQ multiplex PCR, and the TCRdb table lists in-frame clones only, not all of them. The sample records 2 million to 2.5 million clones, 80% to 95% being singletons. The chain joins TRBV6-6 to TRBJ1-4, with D possibly matching TRBD1 (5 bases). Sequenced material: naive CD4+ T cells from PBMCs. The subset: CD45RA+ positively selected. This sequence originates from a man between 18 and 35 years old in good health. Some clones in this sample may be carry-over from other donors' samples. The CDR3: CASSENQGGNEKLFF. In DNA form, the CDR3 reads TGTGCCAGCAGTGAGAATCAGGGTGGCAATGAAAAACTGTTTTTT.